This passage covers 10 T cell receptor beta chains from one sample sequenced in a study of blood T cell repertoires in COVID-19. Generated by immunoSEQ multiplex PCR, the TCRdb table keeps only in-frame clones and is missing some. The table has about 70,000 clones, around 90% seen once; the top ten hold 1.1% to 1.5%. Sequencing was performed on peripheral blood. These receptors originate from a human donor in a cohort sampled during active COVID-19.

V usage is TRBV6-5 and J usage is TRBJ1-3; tentatively, D is TRBD1 (5 bases). The length of the CDR3 is 11 residues. V was shortened by 2 bases and J by 13 bases, with 9 bases between the two germline ends. CDR1 and CDR2 from the germline V gene are MNHEY and SVGAGI. The CDR3 DNA reads TGTGCCAGCAGTTACCTGGACAAGATATATTTT. It encodes CASSYLDKIYF.

This clone was recorded only once. The rearrangement uses TRBV5-1 and TRBJ1-1; the D gene is possibly TRBD1 (5 bases). Between the trimmed V and J ends, which lost 0 bases and 5 bases, there was a span of 14 bases. Germline V gene sequence: CDR1 SGHRS, CDR2 YFSETQ. The CDR3 spans 15 residues. This CDR3 is CASSLGAGMDTEAFF. In DNA form, the CDR3 reads TGCGCCAGCAGCTTGGGGGCAGGGATGGATACTGAAGCTTTCTTT.

The genes are TRBV5-8 and TRBJ2-1; the match to TRBD1 covers 7 bases. This CDR3 comprises 15 residues. Per the germline V gene, CDR1 is SGHTS and CDR2 is YDEGEE. The ends lost 1 base at V and 2 bases at J; junction bases unmatched: 3. CDR3 nucleotide sequence: TGTGCCAGCAGCTTGAGACAGGGTCCCTACAATGAGCAGTTCTTC. It translates to CASSLRQGPYNEQFF.

This rearrangement joins TRBV19 to TRBJ1-1, with TRBD1 as a possible D gene (6 bases). The CDR3 length is 14 residues. The V end was cut by 4 bases, the J end by 1 base, with 10 bases between. Germline assignment: CDR1 LNHDA and CDR2 SQIVND (reference sequence). The CDR3 DNA is TGTGCCAGTAGTAAAGACAGGTGGAACACTGAAGCTTTCTTT. Encoded protein: CASSKDRWNTEAFF.

To note about this clone: This may be a read error: a much more frequent sequence differs by one nucleotide. The J gene is TRBJ1-2, the V gene TRBV28; D unresolved. The V end lost 3 bases, the J end lost 2 bases, and 4 bases lay between the germline ends. Germline-derived CDR1 and CDR2 are MDHEN and SYDVKM. The CDR3 totals 12 residues. The chain's CDR3 is CASSFQNYGYTF. The CDR3 nucleotides are TGTGCCAGCAGTTTTCAGAACTATGGCTACACCTTC.

This clone was detected only once. The chain links TRBV4-1 to TRBJ2-1, with TRBD2 matching over 8 bases. The CDR3 extends over 18 amino acids. J lost 5 bases, V lost 0 bases, and 12 bases had no gene match. CDR1 and CDR2 (germline): MGHRA, YSYEKL. CDR3 DNA: TGCGCCAGCAGCCAAGATTCCCCCGGCCCCGGGAGGGACAATGAGCAGTTCTTC. As protein: CASSQDSPGPGRDNEQFF.

J is TRBJ1-1 and V is TRBV18; D might be TRBD1 (5 bases). Germline V gene lookup returns CDR1 KGHSH and CDR2 LQKENI. The CDR3 runs 17 residues. The V end was cut by 1 base, the J end by 0 bases, with 15 bases between. DNA for the CDR3: TGTGCCAGCTCACCACAGGCTTACGGGGGAGTGAACACTGAAGCTTTCTTT. This sequence encodes CASSPQAYGGVNTEAFF.

V usage is TRBV27 and J usage is TRBJ2-1; a weak D match, TRBD2 (5 bases). Germline V gene data show CDR1 as MNHEY and CDR2 as SMNVEV (reference sequence). Trimming pared 2 bases from V and 6 bases from J, leaving 17 bases between. The length of the CDR3 is 16 residues. The DNA of the CDR3 is TGTGCCAGCAGTTTAAAACGGACGGGAAGGCCCAATGAGCAGTTCTTC. It specifies CASSLKRTGRPNEQFF.

The chain combines TRBV7-3 with TRBJ2-1; D unresolved. CDR3 length equals 13 residues. CDR1 and CDR2 (germline): SGHTA, FQGTGA. With 2 bases removed from V and 5 bases from J, the gap between germline ends came to 7 bases. The DNA for the CDR3 is TGTGCCAGCAGCTTAGGCCCAAACAATGAGCAGTTCTTC. Protein product: CASSLGPNNEQFF.

The chain links TRBV19 to TRBJ2-7; 8 bases line up with TRBD2. V shed 8 bases and J 3 bases; nucleotides not matched to a gene: 6. Germline V gene lookup returns CDR1 LNHDA and CDR2 SQIVND (reference sequence). This CDR3 has 13 amino acids. Written as DNA, the CDR3 is TGTGCCAGTTCCCCGGGAGGGTACTACGAGCAGTACTTC. It is translated as CASSPGGYYEQYF. Combining the CDR3 with reference TRBV19 and TRBJ2-7 gives the whole variable domain DGGITQSPKYLFRKEGQNVTLSCEQNLNHDAMYWYRQDPGQGLRLIYYSQIVNDFQKGDIAEGYSVSREKKESFPLTVTSAQKNPTAFYLCASSPGGYYEQYFGPGTRLTVT.